Shown below are 21 T cell receptor beta chains from a single sample sequenced in a study of T cell responses to AZD1222 COVID-19 vaccine. Here immunoSEQ multiplex PCR was the method, and the copy in TCRdb shows in-frame clones only, minus some. Of 100,000 to 150,000 clones listed, about nine tenths were seen once; the top ten hold 1.5% to 2%. Specimen: peripheral blood, collected 28 days after the second AZD1222 dose. Receptors were obtained from an adult who received the AZD1222 COVID-19 vaccine.

The gene calls are TRBV13 and TRBJ1-1; possible D gene TRBD1, 5 bases. Germline loops: CDR1 PRHDT, CDR2 FYEKMQ (reference sequence). This CDR3 is built from 17 residues. V was shortened by 4 bases and J by 7 bases, with 25 bases between the two germline ends. CDR3 sequence reads: CASSSNLQGPFRGEAFF. The DNA of the CDR3 is TGTGCCAGCAGCTCTAACCTTCAGGGCCCCTTTAGGGGTGAAGCTTTCTTT.

The V gene is TRBV5-1, the J gene TRBJ2-7; 8 bases agree with TRBD2. CDR1 is SGHRS and CDR2 is YFSETQ in the germline V gene. The CDR3 consists of 16 residues. Germline trimming cut 4 bases from V and 3 bases from J; bases unmatched to any gene: 12. In DNA, the CDR3 is TGCGCCAGCAGCCGATACGAGACTAGCGCGCTCTACGAGCAGTACTTC. This encodes CASSRYETSALYEQYF.

V and J are TRBV12-3 or TRBV12-4 and TRBJ1-1, with 8 nucleotides matching TRBD1. The trim removed 6 bases at V and 6 bases at J, leaving 0 bases unmatched. CDR3 size: 11 residues. The CDR3 DNA sequence: TGTGCCAGCAGCAGGGGGCCTGAAGCTTTCTTT. Its translation: CASSRGPEAFF.

The chain uses TRBV18 and TRBJ1-5, with TRBD1 matching 7 bases. This CDR3 region has 14 residues. The J segment lost 1 base and the V segment lost 6 bases, leaving 3 bases of the junction unmatched. Germline CDR1 reads KGHSH; CDR2 reads LQKENI. In nucleotides, the CDR3 is TGTGCCAGCTCGTCCAGGGGGAGCAATCAGCCCCAGCATTTT. As protein: CASSSRGSNQPQHF.

J is TRBJ2-1 and V is TRBV11-3, with 8 bases lining up with TRBD2. The CDR3 extends over 16 amino acids. CDR1 and CDR2 from the germline V gene are SGHNT and YENEEA. The trim removed 8 bases at V and 1 base at J, leaving 10 bases unmatched. Here the CDR3 DNA reads TGTGCCAGCGTAAAATCCAGCGGGAGTTCCTACAATGAGCAGTTCTTC. As protein: CASVKSSGSSYNEQFF.

V is TRBV18 and J is TRBJ1-2; possibly TRBD1 for D (5 bases). Trimming took 5 bases from V and 7 from J, leaving 11 bases between them. This CDR3 contains 12 residues. Per germline, CDR1 KGHSH and CDR2 LQKENI. Here the CDR3 reads CASSSRVGGYTF. Written as DNA, the CDR3 is TGTGCCAGCTCATCCAGGGTTGGTGGCTACACCTTC.

This chain uses TRBV4-3 with TRBJ1-1; weak D call: TRBD1 (5 bases). The CDR3 runs to 15 residues. The germline V gene encodes CDR1 LGHNA and CDR2 YSLEER. Deletions cut 0 bases from V and 4 bases from J, with 12 bases between. CDR3 sequence: CASSQEAAGTTEAFF. CDR3 nucleotide sequence: TGCGCCAGCAGCCAAGAGGCGGCAGGGACCACTGAAGCTTTCTTT.

About this clone: Other DNA sequences in the sample encode the same CDR3. This chain uses TRBV11-3 with TRBJ2-5; no firm D call. Trimming pared 0 bases from V and 7 bases from J, leaving 6 bases between. The CDR3 spans 12 residues. Germline loops: CDR1 SGHNT, CDR2 YENEEA. This CDR3 is CASSLEVGTQYF. The CDR3 DNA follows: TGTGCCAGCAGCTTAGAGGTTGGGACCCAGTACTTC.

The V and J genes are TRBV7-6 and TRBJ1-1; tentative D call: TRBD1 (6 bases). In germline, CDR1 is SGHVS, CDR2 FNYEAQ. The length of the CDR3 is 16 residues. V lost 6 bases, J lost 0 bases, and 17 bases lay in between. The CDR3 bases are TGTGCCAGCAGTCCAGACCCTGACAGGTTGAACACTGAAGCTTTCTTT. Translated, it gives CASSPDPDRLNTEAFF.

This clone was seen more than once but under ten times. The rearrangement joins TRBV10-1 to TRBJ2-3, with D unresolved. V lost 5 bases to trimming and J lost 2 bases, with 8 bases between them. Per the germline V gene, CDR1 is WNHNN and CDR2 is SYGVQD (reference sequence). This CDR3 comprises 13 residues. The CDR3 reads CASSSAATDTQYF. As DNA, the CDR3 is TGCGCCAGCAGTTCGGCAGCCACAGATACGCAGTATTTT.

The J gene is TRBJ1-5, the V gene TRBV9, with D uncertain. Trimming took 0 bases from V and 1 from J, leaving 14 bases between them. The germline V gene encodes CDR1 SGDLS and CDR2 YYNGEE. This CDR3 contains 17 residues. CDR3 bases: TGTGCCAGCAGCGTAGGATCCCCCGGCGGGAGCAATCAGCCCCAGCATTTT. It specifies CASSVGSPGGSNQPQHF.

This chain connects TRBV10-3 to TRBJ1-1, with a possible D match to TRBD1 (6 bases). The CDR3 has 15 residues. CDR1 and CDR2 from the germline V gene are ENHRY and SYGVKD. The V and J ends lost 3 bases and 0 bases respectively, with 11 bases between them. Here the CDR3 DNA reads TGTGCCATCAGTGATGGGGGGGGCATGAACACTGAAGCTTTCTTT. Its protein is CAISDGGGMNTEAFF.

This clone was recorded a few times. The rearrangement links TRBV6-5 to TRBJ1-2; possibly TRBD1 for D (6 bases). There are 15 residues in the CDR3. Trimming cost V 6 bases and J 6 bases, with 20 bases left between them. Germline V gene lookup returns CDR1 MNHEY and CDR2 SVGAGI. This CDR3 is CASRPLRGGADGYTF. The CDR3 DNA follows: TGTGCCAGCAGACCCCTGCGTGGGGGCGCGGATGGCTACACCTTC.

The V and J genes are TRBV5-1 and TRBJ1-4; D remains unclear. The CDR3 length is 14 residues. Trimming cost V 1 base and J 6 bases, with 10 bases left between them. The germline CDR1 and CDR2 sequences are SGHRS and YFSETQ. CDR3 DNA sequence: TGCGCCAGCAGCTTGAGCGTTTTAGATGAAAAACTGTTTTTT. Translating gives CASSLSVLDEKLFF.

V gene TRBV27 combines with J gene TRBJ1-1; possible D gene TRBD1, 6 bases. CDR3 length: 14 residues. V was cut by 5 bases and J by 6 bases, with 16 bases left in between. Germline V gives CDR1 MNHEY, CDR2 SMNVEV (reference sequence). The CDR3 reads CASSGRPGAAEAFF. Written as DNA, the CDR3 is TGTGCCAGCAGTGGAAGGCCGGGGGCGGCTGAAGCTTTCTTT.

This chain connects TRBV28 to TRBJ2-1; 7 bases map to TRBD1. Germline V lookup: CDR1 MDHEN, CDR2 SYDVKM. The CDR3 length is 13 residues. V shed 3 bases and J 9 bases; nucleotides not matched to a gene: 5. CDR3 region: CASSLLRDSEQFF. The CDR3 DNA reads TGTGCCAGCAGTTTGCTCCGGGACAGTGAGCAGTTCTTC. Full variable domain (rest looked up from reference TRBV28 and TRBJ2-1): DVKVTQSSRYLVKRTGEKVFLECVQDMDHENMFWYRQDPGLGLRLIYFSYDVKMKEKGDIPEGYSVSREKKERFSLILESASTNQTSMYLCASSLLRDSEQFFGPGTRLTVL.

This clone was counted only a few times. This chain links TRBV24-1 with TRBJ2-1, with TRBD1 identical over 9 bases. The J segment lost 0 bases and the V segment lost 5 bases, leaving 10 bases of the junction unmatched. Germline-derived CDR1 and CDR2 are KGHDR and SFDVKD. This CDR3 spans 18 amino acids. In DNA form, the CDR3 reads TGTGCCACCAGTGTGGGACAGGGCCTCTTTAGCTCCTACAATGAGCAGTTCTTC. Its translation is CATSVGQGLFSSYNEQFF.

The genes are TRBV11-2 and TRBJ1-2; D is perhaps TRBD1 (6 bases). With 0 bases removed from V and 3 bases from J, the gap between germline ends came to 11 bases. The CDR3 contains 15 residues. CDR1 and CDR2 from the germline V gene are SGHAT and FQNNGV. The CDR3 DNA follows: TGTGCCAGCAGCTTAGACGGGGGGCCCGACTATGGCTACACCTTC. Its translation is CASSLDGGPDYGYTF.

In regard to this clone: This sample also contains other DNA sequences that code for the same CDR3. The gene calls are TRBV18 and TRBJ1-5; TRBD1 aligns across 7 bases. CDR3 length: 13 amino acids. After removal of 3 bases from V and 5 bases from J, the junction contained 1 base not matched to a gene. CDR1 KGHSH and CDR2 LQKENI come from the germline V gene. CDR3 sequence reads: CASSPDRDQPQHF. The CDR3 nucleotides read TGTGCCAGCTCACCCGACAGGGATCAGCCCCAGCATTTT.

This chain connects TRBV30 to TRBJ1-2; D ambiguous. V lost 0 bases and J lost 1, with 6 bases in between. Per the germline V gene, CDR1 is GTSNPN and CDR2 is SVGIG (reference sequence). This CDR3 has 13 amino acids. The CDR3 DNA follows: TGTGCCTGGAGTGTAGACCTTAACTATGGCTACACCTTC. Its translation is CAWSVDLNYGYTF.

The rearrangement links TRBV19 to TRBJ1-1; no clear D gene. Germline V gene lookup returns CDR1 LNHDA and CDR2 SQIVND (reference sequence). Between the trimmed V and J ends, which lost 4 bases and 6 bases, there was a span of 9 bases. This CDR3 is 12 amino acids long. Here the CDR3 reads CASSRVESEAFF. The CDR3, as DNA: TGTGCCAGTAGTAGGGTGGAATCTGAAGCTTTCTTT.